These 23 T cell receptor beta chains share one sample of origin, sequenced in a study of blood T cell repertoires in COVID-19. Some clones are missing from TCRdb's copy, which holds only in-frame ones; the method was immunoSEQ multiplex PCR. The table includes 200,000 to 250,000 clones, about 89% detected once. Sequencing was carried out using peripheral blood. The receptors originated from an older woman who had recovered from COVID-19.

This clone was counted only a few times. The genes are TRBV5-8 and TRBJ2-5; 13 bases fit TRBD2. The CDR3 loop spans 15 amino acids. Germline loops: CDR1 SGHTS, CDR2 YDEGEE. V lost 4 bases, J lost 4 bases, and 4 bases stayed unmatched. The CDR3 sequence is CASSPWTSGGETQYF. The CDR3 region has the DNA TGTGCCAGCAGCCCCTGGACTAGCGGGGGAGAGACCCAGTACTTC. Variable domain in full (rest from reference TRBV5-8 and TRBJ2-5): EAGVTQSPTHLIKTRGQQATLRCSPISGHTSVYWYQQALGLGLQFLLWYDEGEERNRGNFPPRFSGRQFPNYSSELNVNALELEDSALYLCASSPWTSGGETQYFGPGTRLLVL.

The chain combines TRBV3-1 (or the pseudogene TRBV3-2) with TRBJ2-2; 11 bases align to TRBD1. The CDR3 length is 16 residues. The V and J ends lost 6 bases and 4 bases, in that order; junction bases with no gene match: 7. Germline CDR1 LGHDT, CDR2 YNNKEL (reference sequence). The CDR3 reads CASSHRDRGSTGELFF. Here the CDR3 DNA reads TGTGCCAGCAGTCACCGGGACAGGGGGTCCACCGGGGAGCTGTTTTTT.

The chain has TRBV19 and TRBJ2-1; possibly TRBD2 for D (5 bases). The germline V gene encodes CDR1 LNHDA and CDR2 SQIVND (reference sequence). Trimming took 7 bases from V and 10 from J, leaving 11 bases between them. The CDR3 contains 11 residues. The CDR3 loop reads CASTREREQFF. The CDR3 DNA reads as TGTGCCAGTACGAGGGAACGGGAGCAGTTCTTC.

V is TRBV30 and J is TRBJ2-1, with D maybe TRBD2 (5 bases). Trimming removed 5 bases from V and 0 bases from J, with 11 bases in between. The V gene's germline CDR1 is GTSNPN and CDR2 SVGIG (reference sequence). The CDR3 consists of 14 residues. The CDR3 reads CAWGPAGSYNEQFF. Written as DNA, the CDR3 is TGTGCCTGGGGTCCGGCGGGCTCCTACAATGAGCAGTTCTTC.

This clone was recorded only once. The chain employs TRBV6-5 and TRBJ1-2, with D unresolved. Germline V lookup: CDR1 MNHEY, CDR2 SVGAGI. This CDR3 comprises 14 residues. Trimming shortened V by 0 bases and J by 8 bases, and 13 bases separated the two germline ends. The CDR3 reads CASSYSRPPIGYTF. CDR3 in DNA: TGTGCCAGCAGTTACTCGAGGCCGCCAATAGGCTACACCTTC.

The chain uses TRBV7-2 and TRBJ2-2; 8 bases are a match to TRBD1. The CDR3 spans 19 residues. V lost 6 bases, J lost 5 bases, and 20 bases stayed unmatched. Germline-derived CDR1 and CDR2 are SGHTA and FQGNSA. The CDR3 protein is CASRYGQGVWRRVTGELFF. CDR3 DNA sequence: TGTGCCAGCAGATATGGACAGGGCGTGTGGAGACGAGTGACCGGGGAGCTGTTTTTT.

The gene calls are TRBV7-2 and TRBJ1-2, with 7 bases that match TRBD1. CDR1 is SGHTA and CDR2 is FQGNSA in the germline V gene. V shed 5 bases and J 2 bases; nucleotides not matched to a gene: 8. The length of the CDR3 is 15 residues. CDR3 region: CASSGQGGLNYGYTF. CDR3 nucleotide sequence: TGTGCCAGCAGCGGCCAGGGGGGACTCAACTATGGCTACACCTTC.

V is TRBV6-1 and J is TRBJ1-2, with 11 bases lining up with TRBD1. The CDR3 spans 16 residues. V lost 2 bases, J lost 0 bases, and 2 bases stayed unmatched. The germline V gene encodes CDR1 MNHNS and CDR2 SASEGT. The chain's CDR3 is CASSERTGGTNYGYTF. The DNA for the CDR3 is TGTGCCAGCAGTGAACGGACAGGGGGCACTAACTATGGCTACACCTTC.

CDR3 in DNA: TGTGCCTCGAGCGGCCGGGAGCAGTACTTC. As protein: CASSGREQYF. The chain employs TRBV6-5 and TRBJ2-7; D may be TRBD2 (5 bases). Germline lookup yields CDR1 MNHEY and CDR2 SVGAGI. The length of the CDR3 is 10 residues. V was shortened by 11 bases and J by 7 bases, with 12 bases between the two germline ends.

This clone was picked up one time. V and J are TRBV11-3 and TRBJ1-1; 8 bases map to TRBD1. Germline V lookup: CDR1 SGHNT, CDR2 YENEEA. CDR3 length: 13 residues. The junction had 5 bases not matched to a gene; V was cut back by 3 bases and J by 8 bases. The CDR3 DNA reads TGTGCCAGCAGCTTCACAGGGGGTTCCGAAGCTTTCTTT. Its protein is CASSFTGGSEAFF. The variable domain in full, with the rest retrieved from reference TRBV11-3 and TRBJ1-1, is EAGVVQSPRYKIIEKKQPVAFWCNPISGHNTLYWYLQNLGQGPELLIRYENEEAVDDSQLPKDRFSAERLKGVDSTLKIQPAELGDSAVYLCASSFTGGSEAFFGQGTRLTVV.

The rearrangement joins TRBV4-1 to TRBJ2-1; 8 bases match TRBD2. CDR3 length: 16 amino acids. Germline V gene lookup returns CDR1 MGHRA and CDR2 YSYEKL. The V and J ends lost 4 bases and 4 bases, in that order; junction bases with no gene match: 9. CDR3 coding DNA: TGCGCCAGCAGCCGGGAAGGGCGGGGGGCTTACAATGAGCAGTTCTTC. Its protein product is CASSREGRGAYNEQFF.

The chain uses TRBV15 and TRBJ1-2, with 7 bases that match TRBD1. Germline V gene lookup returns CDR1 LNHNV and CDR2 YYDKDF (reference sequence). Trimming took 3 bases from V and 2 from J; bases not matched to a gene: 6. This CDR3 has 15 residues. The CDR3 region is CATSSVRTGNYGYTF. In DNA form, the CDR3 reads TGTGCCACCAGCAGCGTCCGGACAGGCAACTATGGCTACACCTTC.

The chain combines TRBV10-3 with TRBJ2-5; TRBD2 agrees at 16 bases. The ends lost 5 bases at V and 5 bases at J; junction bases unmatched: 11. Germline V gene lookup returns CDR1 ENHRY and CDR2 SYGVKD. There are 18 residues in the CDR3. The CDR3 spells CAISSSGTSGGASETQYF. The CDR3 coding sequence is TGTGCCATCAGTTCTTCCGGGACTAGCGGGGGGGCCTCGGAGACCCAGTACTTC.

The chain recombines TRBV6-2 or TRBV6-3 with TRBJ2-4; possible D gene TRBD2, 5 bases. Germline CDR1 is MNHEY and CDR2 is SVGEGT. The CDR3 is made up of 14 amino acids. Trimming took 6 bases from V and 0 from J, leaving 9 bases between them. The CDR3 here is CASSGLVAKNIQYF. The CDR3 DNA reads as TGTGCCAGCAGCGGACTGGTAGCCAAAAACATTCAGTACTTC.

The chain recombines TRBV11-2 with TRBJ1-1; D is uncertain. In germline, CDR1 is SGHAT, CDR2 FQNNGV. V was cut by 0 bases and J by 4 bases, with 9 bases left in between. CDR3 size: 14 residues. The CDR3 region is CASSLDLSGTEAFF. Here the CDR3 DNA reads TGTGCCAGCAGCTTAGATCTTAGTGGCACTGAAGCTTTCTTT.

The genes are TRBV9 and TRBJ2-1, with 11 bases lining up with TRBD2. The V gene's germline CDR1 is SGDLS and CDR2 YYNGEE. With V trimmed by 0 bases and J by 8 bases, 4 bases remained unmatched. The CDR3 is 15 amino acids. CDR3 nucleotide sequence: TGTGCCAGCAGCGTAGTTAGCGGGGGGGCCGATGAGCAGTTCTTC. Protein product: CASSVVSGGADEQFF.

The chain couples TRBV18 to TRBJ1-2; D is perhaps TRBD1 (6 bases). Germline V lookup: CDR1 KGHSH, CDR2 LQKENI. The CDR3 totals 16 residues. Trimming pared 6 bases from V and 5 bases from J, leaving 22 bases between. For the CDR3, the DNA is TGTGCCAGCTCCCCCACTCAGGGGATTCGTGGATATGGCTACACCTTC. This sequence encodes CASSPTQGIRGYGYTF.

This chain links TRBV9 with TRBJ2-2; tentatively, D is TRBD1 (6 bases). The CDR3 runs to 13 residues. Per the germline V gene, CDR1 is SGDLS and CDR2 is YYNGEE. The ends were cut back, 9 bases at V and 5 bases at J, with 14 bases in the middle. The CDR3 DNA is TGTGCCACAGGGGACGAAGTTACCGGGGAGCTGTTTTTT. It is translated as CATGDEVTGELFF.

J is TRBJ2-7 and V is TRBV29-1; 8 positions agree with TRBD1. V lost 6 bases and J lost 2; bases outside the gene matches: 3. Germline V gene sequence: CDR1 SQVTM, CDR2 ANQGSEA. The CDR3 consists of 12 residues. This CDR3 is CSVGGQAYEQYF. The CDR3 DNA sequence: TGCAGCGTCGGGGGACAGGCCTACGAGCAGTACTTC.

For the CDR3, the DNA is TGTGCCAGCAGCCCCCTAGGGCCAGGGCGTAATTCACCCCTCCACTTT. Its translation is CASSPLGPGRNSPLHF. The chain carries TRBV3-1 (or the pseudogene TRBV3-2) and TRBJ1-6; D perhaps matches TRBD1 (5 bases). Trimming cost V 4 bases and J 6 bases, with 16 bases left between them. The CDR3 consists of 16 residues. The V gene's germline CDR1 is LGHDT and CDR2 YNNKEL (reference sequence).

The chain is built from TRBV13 and TRBJ2-1; TRBD2 aligns across 16 bases. J was trimmed by 15 bases and V by 4 bases; bases with no gene match: 6. The CDR3 sequence is 14 residues long. Germline-derived CDR1 and CDR2 are PRHDT and FYEKMQ (reference sequence). CDR3 coding DNA: TGTGCCAGCAGCTCGGGGACTAGCGGGGGGGCGTGGTTCTTC. Protein: CASSSGTSGGAWFF.

J is TRBJ2-7 and V is TRBV19, with D unclear. The CDR3 is made up of 13 amino acids. Germline-derived CDR1 and CDR2 are LNHDA and SQIVND (reference sequence). V was pared by 3 bases and J by 1 base, with 7 bases between. CDR3 in DNA: TGTGCCAGTAGTATCAGGCGTTCCTACGAGCAGTACTTC. This codes for CASSIRRSYEQYF.

The V and J genes are TRBV7-2 and TRBJ2-1; D may be TRBD1 (6 bases). V shed 1 base and J shed 4 bases, with 11 bases lying between them. Per germline, CDR1 SGHTA and CDR2 FQGNSA. This CDR3 contains 15 residues. CDR3 protein: CASSLGTVLYNEQFF. CDR3 coding DNA: TGTGCCAGCAGCTTAGGGACAGTACTATACAATGAGCAGTTCTTC.